The 20 T cell receptor beta chains below come from one sample, sequenced in a study of graft-versus-host responses after intestinal transplantation. Produced via immunoSEQ multiplex PCR; TCRdb's table is partial and in-frame only. This table has tens of thousands of clones, approximately 84% appearing once. These receptors' targets are unknown. The input for sequencing was unstimulated CD4+ T cells sorted from spleen or lymph node cells, taken before transplant. The source of these receptors is a human donor who was the organ donor for an intestinal transplant.

The chain joins TRBV11-2 to TRBJ2-3; D is unresolved. This CDR3 spans 12 amino acids. V dropped 1 base and J dropped 6 bases, with 5 bases sitting between them. Germline values: CDR1 SGHAT, CDR2 FQNNGV. The CDR3 nucleotides are TGTGCCAGCAGCTTAGCCGGGGATACGCAGTATTTT. Amino acid sequence: CASSLAGDTQYF.

The chain carries TRBV7-8 and TRBJ2-3; TRBD2 is a possible D gene (6 bases). V was clipped by 4 bases and J by 3 bases, with 11 bases between them. Germline values: CDR1 SGHVS, CDR2 FQNEAQ. There are 14 residues in the CDR3. The CDR3 DNA sequence: TGTGCCAGCAGCTGGCAGGCGGGGACAGATACGCAGTATTTT. Translating gives CASSWQAGTDTQYF.

This chain links TRBV5-1 with TRBJ2-1; D is unresolved. The CDR3 length is 13 residues. V was cut by 5 bases and J by 16 bases, with 22 bases left in between. Per germline, CDR1 SGHRS and CDR2 YFSETQ. In DNA form, the CDR3 reads TGCGCCAGCAGATTGTCCGCGACCCTGAGCGAATTCTTC. Protein: CASRLSATLSEFF.

This rearrangement joins TRBV28 to TRBJ2-4; 8 bases agree with TRBD2. CDR1 and CDR2 (germline): MDHEN, SYDVKM. This CDR3 contains 15 residues. Trimming removed 3 bases from V and 0 bases from J; junction bases left unmatched: 1. The CDR3 DNA sequence: TGTGCCAGCAGTTTCGGGGGGGTAGCCAAAAACATTCAGTACTTC. Amino acid sequence: CASSFGGVAKNIQYF.

The rearrangement uses TRBV6-1 and TRBJ2-7; weak D call: TRBD1 (7 bases). Trimming shortened V by 7 bases and J by 0 bases, and 13 bases separated the two germline ends. The CDR3 sequence is 14 residues long. CDR1 and CDR2 (germline): MNHNS, SASEGT. CDR3 nucleotides: TGTGCCAGCACCCCAGGGGGGAGCTCCTACGAGCAGTACGTC. Translating it yields CASTPGGSSYEQYV.

The chain is built from TRBV2 and TRBJ1-1; D possibly corresponds to TRBD1 (6 bases). The CDR3 has 13 amino acids. V was trimmed by 11 bases and J by 1 base, leaving 14 bases between them. Looked up from germline, CDR1 is SNHLY and CDR2 is FYNNEI. The CDR3 is CASRTAPNTEAFF. CDR3 sequence (DNA): TGTGCCTCCCGGACAGCCCCGAACACTGAAGCTTTCTTT.

This rearrangement joins TRBV2 to TRBJ2-3; a weak D match, TRBD1 (7 bases). The germline CDR1 and CDR2 sequences are SNHLY and FYNNEI. V was clipped by 5 bases and J by 6 bases, with 18 bases between them. This CDR3 contains 15 residues. The CDR3 sequence is CASSPSDRDSDTQYF. CDR3 sequence (DNA): TGTGCCAGCAGTCCGAGCGACAGGGACTCGGATACGCAGTATTTT.

In this sample, this clone turned up once. J is TRBJ1-1 and V is TRBV30; D may be TRBD1 (6 bases). Germline CDR1 and CDR2: GTSNPN and SVGIG (reference sequence). The germline V and J ends were trimmed by 6 bases and 11 bases, with 19 bases remaining between them. The CDR3 has 12 residues. CDR3 in amino acids: CACLTGRLYAFF. The CDR3 DNA reads TGTGCCTGTTTGACAGGTCGGCTGTACGCTTTCTTT.

The gene calls are TRBV18 and TRBJ2-6; D is unclear. The germline V and J ends were trimmed by 2 bases and 1 base, with 6 bases remaining between them. CDR3 size: 15 residues. The V gene's germline CDR1 is KGHSH and CDR2 LQKENI. The CDR3 DNA reads as TGTGCCAGCTCACCAGAGAGGTCTGGGGCCAACGTCCTGACTTTC. Translation: CASSPERSGANVLTF.

This rearrangement joins TRBV4-3 to TRBJ2-3; 8 nucleotides match TRBD2. Trimming cost V 3 bases and J 4 bases; bases outside gene matches: 6. There are 15 residues in the CDR3. Per germline, CDR1 LGHNA and CDR2 YSLEER. The CDR3 loop is CASSHAGGRADTQYF. The DNA of the CDR3 is TGCGCCAGCAGCCACGCGGGGGGTCGAGCAGATACGCAGTATTTT.

This clone was seen more than once but under ten times. The gene calls are TRBV5-4 and TRBJ1-1; D gene ambiguous. The CDR3 consists of 13 residues. CDR1 is SGHNT, CDR2 YYREEE, per germline (reference sequence). V was shortened by 5 bases and J by 0 bases, with 8 bases between the two germline ends. The CDR3 nucleotides read TGTGCCAGCAGTTTCAACTTGAACACTGAAGCTTTCTTT. It translates to CASSFNLNTEAFF.

Details on this clone: At the DNA level, this CDR3 is encoded by other sequences in the same sample as well. The chain links TRBV10-3 to TRBJ1-1; 8 bases map to TRBD1. Germline V gene lookup returns CDR1 ENHRY and CDR2 SYGVKD. This CDR3 is built from 15 residues. V gave up 2 bases and J gave up 0 bases; unmatched junction bases: 2. The CDR3 sequence: CAISEGQGMNTEAFF. CDR3 in DNA: TGTGCCATCAGTGAGGGACAGGGTATGAACACTGAAGCTTTCTTT.

This chain's CDR3 is CASSLGLTGDYGYTF. CDR3 in DNA: TGCGCCAGCAGCTTGGGACTGACAGGGGACTATGGCTACACCTTC. This sequence joins TRBV5-1 and TRBJ1-2; 8 positions match TRBD1. The V gene end was trimmed by 0 bases and the J gene end by 3 bases; junction bases not matched to a gene: 4. CDR1 and CDR2 (germline): SGHRS, YFSETQ. The length of the CDR3 is 15 residues.

This chain links TRBV4-1 with TRBJ1-6; D uncertain. Germline assignment: CDR1 MGHRA and CDR2 YSYEKL. This CDR3 is built from 15 residues. The V and J ends lost 6 bases and 0 bases respectively, with 9 bases between them. DNA for the CDR3: TGCGCCAGCAGACGGGATAGCTCCTATAATTCACCCCTCCACTTT. Translating gives CASRRDSSYNSPLHF.

The chain uses TRBV5-1 and TRBJ2-1; D is possibly TRBD1 (5 bases). Germline assignment: CDR1 SGHRS and CDR2 YFSETQ. There are 13 residues in the CDR3. V lost 4 bases and J lost 8, with 13 bases in between. For the CDR3, the DNA is TGCGCCAGCAGCCTGCCGACAGTCGATGAGCAGTTCTTC. This sequence encodes CASSLPTVDEQFF.

CDR3 nucleotides: TGTGCCAGCAGCTTAGACGGGTTCCGTGAGCAGTTCTTC. Protein: CASSLDGFREQFF. The chain has TRBV7-9 and TRBJ2-1; D call uncertain. Trimming pared 1 base from V and 9 bases from J, leaving 10 bases between. This CDR3 is built from 13 residues. The V gene's germline CDR1 is SEHNR and CDR2 FQNEAQ (reference sequence).

V gene TRBV6-5 combines with J gene TRBJ1-2; D not resolved. The germline gives CDR1 MNHEY, CDR2 SVGAGI. CDR3 size: 14 residues. Trimming took off 0 bases at V and 3 bases at J, with 8 bases between the two ends. CDR3 residues: CASSYSTVDYGYTF. CDR3 nucleotide sequence: TGTGCCAGCAGTTACTCTACAGTGGACTATGGCTACACCTTC.

The count of this clone is one. V is TRBV10-3 and J is TRBJ2-5, with 10 bases lining up with TRBD2. Germline V CDR1 and CDR2: ENHRY, SYGVKD. Losses at the gene ends were 9 bases for V and 4 bases for J; bases not matched to a gene: 2. This CDR3 contains 12 residues. CDR3 in DNA: TGTGCCATAGCGGGGGGGCCAGAGACCCAGTACTTC. The encoded protein is CAIAGGPETQYF.

The V call is TRBV7-2, the J call TRBJ2-2, with D possibly TRBD1 on 5 matching bases. Germline V CDR1 and CDR2: SGHTA, FQGNSA. The V gene lost 2 bases and the J gene lost 0 bases, with 7 bases spanning the gap. The CDR3 runs to 15 residues. CDR3 in amino acids: CASSLLDTNTGELFF. CDR3 nucleotide sequence: TGTGCCAGCAGCTTACTGGACACGAACACCGGGGAGCTGTTTTTT.

This chain connects TRBV15 to TRBJ2-1; TRBD2 is a possible D gene (6 bases). CDR3 size: 14 residues. Germline V gene sequence: CDR1 LNHNV, CDR2 YYDKDF (reference sequence). V was cut by 3 bases and J by 4 bases, with 10 bases left in between. Written as DNA, the CDR3 is TGTGCCACCAGCAGGGGACTCAAATACAATGAGCAGTTCTTC. Its protein product is CATSRGLKYNEQFF.